Shown below are 25 T cell receptor beta chains from a single sample sequenced in a study of cytomegalovirus exposure and HLA in healthy donors. PCR was performed using 60 Vbeta and 13 Jbeta primers. Only in-frame clones appear in the TCRdb table, and some are missing; sequencing was by immunoSEQ multiplex PCR. The repertoire has 150,000 to 200,000 clones, over 80% of them found once; the top ten carry roughly 4.5%. Sequencing was carried out using PBMCs. The receptors originated from a man aged 50 to 60 in good health and CMV-seropositive.

The V and J genes are TRBV7-9 and TRBJ2-5; 13 nucleotides line up with TRBD2. The germline CDR1 and CDR2 sequences are SEHNR and FQNEAQ (reference sequence). Trimming took 8 bases from V and 3 from J; bases not matched to a gene: 3. The CDR3 spans 14 residues. The CDR3 here is CASGGLAGEETQYF. The CDR3, as DNA: TGTGCCAGCGGCGGACTAGCGGGGGAAGAGACCCAGTACTTC.

The chain uses TRBV4-3 and TRBJ2-6, with D perhaps TRBD1 (6 bases). The CDR3 covers 17 residues. V dropped 4 bases and J dropped 3 bases, with 16 bases sitting between them. Per germline, CDR1 LGHNA and CDR2 YSLEER. The CDR3 protein is CASSPSPPGVGANVLTF. The CDR3 DNA sequence: TGCGCCAGCAGCCCCAGCCCCCCAGGGGTTGGGGCCAACGTCCTGACTTTC.

The chain employs TRBV6-5 and TRBJ2-5; 11 bases match TRBD2. The V segment lost 6 bases and the J segment 14 bases; nucleotides outside the gene matches: 8. The germline V gene has CDR1 MNHEY and CDR2 SVGAGI. This CDR3 region has 12 residues. The CDR3 here is CASRQPGLADYF. CDR3 sequence (DNA): TGTGCCAGCAGGCAACCGGGACTAGCGGATTACTTC.

This clone was seen only a few times. V gene TRBV7-9 combines with J gene TRBJ1-5, with TRBD1 as a possible D gene (6 bases). This CDR3 contains 14 residues. The germline V gene encodes CDR1 SEHNR and CDR2 FQNEAQ (reference sequence). V was trimmed by 1 base and J by 2 bases, leaving 6 bases between them. DNA for the CDR3: TGTGCCAGCAGCTTAGGGGGGCGCAATCAGCCCCAGCATTTT. It encodes CASSLGGRNQPQHF.

The chain is built from TRBV11-2 and TRBJ2-5; 7 positions agree with TRBD1. Germline lookup yields CDR1 SGHAT and CDR2 FQNNGV. The length of the CDR3 is 15 residues. J lost 4 bases, V lost 1 base, and 6 bases had no gene match. This chain's CDR3 is CASSLGTGRIETQYF. The DNA of the CDR3 is TGTGCCAGCAGCTTAGGGACAGGCCGAATAGAGACCCAGTACTTC.

The chain carries TRBV27 and TRBJ2-5; 8 nucleotides agree with TRBD2. The ends lost 3 bases at V and 2 bases at J; junction bases unmatched: 8. CDR1 and CDR2 from the germline V gene are MNHEY and SMNVEV (reference sequence). The CDR3 loop spans 16 amino acids. CDR3 protein: CASSFVASGPQETQYF. The CDR3 region has the DNA TGTGCCAGCAGTTTCGTCGCTAGCGGGCCTCAAGAGACCCAGTACTTC.

The chain has TRBV7-2 and TRBJ1-5; D gene uncertain. Germline CDR1 and CDR2: SGHTA and FQGNSA. V lost 5 bases to trimming and J lost 5 bases, with 10 bases between them. The CDR3 runs to 13 residues. The CDR3 reads CASSTYTDQPQHF. CDR3 bases: TGTGCCAGCAGCACATACACCGATCAGCCCCAGCATTTT.

This clone has a handful of counts. This chain links TRBV18 with TRBJ2-5, with 7 positions matching TRBD1. V lost 4 bases and J lost 1; bases outside the gene matches: 6. This CDR3 spans 15 amino acids. Germline-derived CDR1 and CDR2 are KGHSH and LQKENI. This CDR3 is CASSLGQVPQETQYF. The CDR3 coding sequence is TGTGCCAGCTCACTAGGACAGGTCCCCCAAGAGACCCAGTACTTC.

The chain employs TRBV6-1 and TRBJ1-5; 7 bases match TRBD1. There are 15 residues in the CDR3. CDR1 is MNHNS and CDR2 is SASEGT in the germline V gene. V dropped 1 base and J dropped 4; count of bases not matched to a gene: 4. In DNA, the CDR3 is TGTGCCAGCAGTGAAGAGACAGGGACAAATCAGCCCCAGCATTTT. Its protein is CASSEETGTNQPQHF.

A note on this clone: Within the sample, other DNA sequences also encode this same CDR3. This chain connects TRBV9 to TRBJ1-1, with 8 positions matching TRBD1. Germline CDR1 and CDR2: SGDLS and YYNGEE. This CDR3 is built from 14 residues. The J segment lost 2 bases and the V segment lost 4 bases, leaving 4 bases of the junction unmatched. CDR3 sequence: CASSFGQGNTEAFF. The CDR3 DNA reads as TGTGCCAGCAGCTTCGGACAGGGAAACACTGAAGCTTTCTTT.

With respect to this clone: Distinct nucleotide sequences in the sample also encode this CDR3. The chain links TRBV30 to TRBJ1-2, with D uncertain. Germline-derived CDR1 and CDR2 are GTSNPN and SVGIG (reference sequence). V dropped 5 bases and J dropped 4 bases, with 8 bases sitting between them. This CDR3 comprises 11 residues. The CDR3 DNA reads as TGTGCCTGGGACCGGGGCTATGGCTACACCTTC. Its translation is CAWDRGYGYTF.

On this clone: A junction boundary mismatches the germline segment, possibly from a read error. The CDR3 protein is CASSLSIWGGLFF. DNA for the CDR3: TGTGCCAGCAGTTTATCGATTTGGGGGGGGCTGTTTTTT. The rearrangement joins TRBV27 to TRBJ2-2; 7 nucleotides agree with TRBD2. Germline V gene lookup returns CDR1 MNHEY and CDR2 SMNVEV (reference sequence). The CDR3 is made up of 13 amino acids.

The gene calls are TRBV6-5 and TRBJ1-2; D is uncertain. Trimming shortened V by 5 bases and J by 7 bases, and 17 bases separated the two germline ends. The CDR3 covers 14 residues. The germline CDR1 and CDR2 sequences are MNHEY and SVGAGI. The CDR3, as DNA: TGTGCCAGCAGTCCTAGCCCACAGTTTAGTGGCTACACCTTC. Translating it yields CASSPSPQFSGYTF.

The chain combines TRBV6-6 with TRBJ2-5; 7 bases align to TRBD1. Germline trimming cut 1 base from V and 5 bases from J; bases unmatched to any gene: 7. CDR1 is MNHNY, CDR2 SVGAGI, per germline (reference sequence). There are 15 residues in the CDR3. This CDR3 reads CASSYLAGGLETQYF. CDR3 bases: TGTGCCAGCAGTTACTTAGCAGGGGGTTTGGAGACCCAGTACTTC.

The J gene is TRBJ2-1, the V gene TRBV7-6; unclear D gene. Germline lookup yields CDR1 SGHVS and CDR2 FNYEAQ. The CDR3 totals 13 residues. Trimming took off 2 bases at V and 5 bases at J, with 7 bases between the two ends. CDR3 loop: CASSLWLDNEQFF. The CDR3 nucleotides are TGTGCCAGCAGCTTATGGCTGGACAATGAGCAGTTCTTC.

The V gene is TRBV11-2, the J gene TRBJ2-5; 8 bases map to TRBD2. The J call could be wrong; TRBJ2-7 is a better fit for the DNA end. The germline CDR1 and CDR2 sequences are SGHAT and FQNNGV. This CDR3 is built from 15 residues. DNA of the CDR3: TGTGCCAGCAGCTTATCTAGCGGGCCCTACTACGAGCAGTACTTC. Its protein product is CASSLSSGPYYEQYF.

The genes are TRBV28 and TRBJ1-2; D not certain. This CDR3 region has 13 residues. Germline-derived CDR1 and CDR2 are MDHEN and SYDVKM. With 6 bases removed from V and 8 bases from J, the gap between germline ends came to 16 bases. The CDR3 region has the DNA TGTGCCAGCAGAAAGGACCCGAGGAGGGGCTACACCTTC. It encodes CASRKDPRRGYTF.

This CDR3 is CASSLQGMNTEAFF. The CDR3 nucleotides read TGTGCCAGCAGTTTACAGGGGATGAACACTGAAGCTTTCTTT. The chain carries TRBV27 and TRBJ1-1, with D possibly matching TRBD1 (6 bases). The V end lost 2 bases, the J end lost 0 bases, and 7 bases lay between the germline ends. The germline gives CDR1 MNHEY, CDR2 SMNVEV (reference sequence). The CDR3 has 14 amino acids.

This clone was seen more than once but under ten times. The chain couples TRBV10-3 to TRBJ2-2, with 13 bases lining up with TRBD2. V shed 5 bases, J shed 3 bases, and the junction held 0 bases outside the gene matches. Germline V gene data show CDR1 as ENHRY and CDR2 as SYGVKD. This CDR3 contains 15 residues. CDR3 residues: CAISTSGGDTGELFF. The CDR3 region has the DNA TGTGCCATCAGTACTAGCGGGGGGGACACCGGGGAGCTGTTTTTT.

This clone was picked up a small number of times. This chain connects TRBV21-1 to TRBJ2-5; the table names TRBD1, a call not compared with the DNA. TRBV21-1 is classified as a pseudogene. The CDR3 has 14 residues. The CDR3 DNA reads TGTGCCAGCAGCAGAGGAGACAGAAAAGAGACCCAGTACTTC. It specifies CASSRGDRKETQYF.

The chain couples TRBV9 to TRBJ2-7, with 10 bases aligning to TRBD2. The CDR3 is 15 residues long. V dropped 3 bases and J dropped 4; count of bases not matched to a gene: 7. In germline, CDR1 is SGDLS, CDR2 YYNGEE. The CDR3 DNA is TGTGCCAGCAGCGCGTCTAGCGGGAGTTGGTACGAGCAGTACTTC. The encoded protein is CASSASSGSWYEQYF.

The chain couples TRBV7-4 to TRBJ2-3; 7 positions agree with TRBD1. The CDR3 has 17 amino acids. Germline V gives CDR1 SGHVT, CDR2 SQSDAQ. The ends lost 2 bases at V and 3 bases at J; junction bases unmatched: 11. The CDR3 here is CASSLPTGTDYTDTQYF. DNA for the CDR3: TGTGCCAGCAGCTTACCCACCGGGACAGACTATACAGATACGCAGTATTTT.

This clone occurred a few times. The chain employs TRBV6-1 and TRBJ2-7; 10 nucleotides line up with TRBD2. The V and J ends lost 7 bases and 3 bases, in that order; junction bases with no gene match: 9. This CDR3 has 15 amino acids. The germline V gene has CDR1 MNHNS and CDR2 SASEGT. The CDR3 nucleotides are TGTGCCAGCACAACCGGGACTAGCGAGCTCTACGAGCAGTACTTC. This sequence encodes CASTTGTSELYEQYF.

The chain uses TRBV5-1 and TRBJ1-4; TRBD1 agrees at 7 bases. The junction had 11 bases not matched to a gene; V was cut back by 4 bases and J by 8 bases. CDR1 SGHRS and CDR2 YFSETQ come from the germline V gene. The CDR3 runs 15 residues. CDR3 nucleotides: TGCGCCAGCAGCGTCCTGGGGACAGAGACGGAAAAACTGTTTTTT. It yields the protein CASSVLGTETEKLFF.

The rearrangement uses TRBV25-1 and TRBJ1-1, with D maybe TRBD1 (5 bases). Trimming stripped 7 bases from V and 1 base from J, with 13 bases between. The CDR3 covers 14 residues. The germline V gene encodes CDR1 MGHDK and CDR2 SYGVNS. The CDR3 coding sequence is TGTGCCAGCACCTCCTTCGGGGGGAACACTGAAGCTTTCTTT. Its translation: CASTSFGGNTEAFF.